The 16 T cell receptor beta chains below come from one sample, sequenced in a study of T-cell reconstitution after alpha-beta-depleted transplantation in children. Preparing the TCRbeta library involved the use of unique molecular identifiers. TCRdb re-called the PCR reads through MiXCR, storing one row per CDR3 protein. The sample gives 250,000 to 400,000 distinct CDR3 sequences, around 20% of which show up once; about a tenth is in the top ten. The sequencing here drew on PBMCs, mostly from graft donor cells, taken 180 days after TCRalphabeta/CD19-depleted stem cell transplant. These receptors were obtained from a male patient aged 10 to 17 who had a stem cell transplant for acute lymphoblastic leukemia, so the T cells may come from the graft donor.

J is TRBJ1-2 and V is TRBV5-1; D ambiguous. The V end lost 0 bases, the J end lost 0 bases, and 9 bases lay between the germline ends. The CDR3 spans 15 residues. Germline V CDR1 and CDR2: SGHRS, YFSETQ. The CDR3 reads CASSLDGVANYGYTF. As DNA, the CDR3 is TGCGCCAGCAGCTTGGACGGGGTAGCTAACTATGGCTACACCTTC.

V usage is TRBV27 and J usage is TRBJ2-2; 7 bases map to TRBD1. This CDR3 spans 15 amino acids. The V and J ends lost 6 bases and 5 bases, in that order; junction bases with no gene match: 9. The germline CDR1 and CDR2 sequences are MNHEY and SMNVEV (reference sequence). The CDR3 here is CASRRPGQPTGELFF. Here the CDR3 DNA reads TGTGCCAGCAGAAGACCGGGACAGCCTACCGGGGAGCTGTTTTTT.

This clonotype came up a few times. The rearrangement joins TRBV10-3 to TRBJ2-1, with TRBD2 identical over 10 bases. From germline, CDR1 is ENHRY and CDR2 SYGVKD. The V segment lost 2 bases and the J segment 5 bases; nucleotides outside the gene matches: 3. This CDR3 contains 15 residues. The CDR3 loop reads CAISERTSGDNEQFF. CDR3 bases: TGTGCCATCAGTGAGAGGACTAGCGGCGACAATGAGCAGTTCTTC.

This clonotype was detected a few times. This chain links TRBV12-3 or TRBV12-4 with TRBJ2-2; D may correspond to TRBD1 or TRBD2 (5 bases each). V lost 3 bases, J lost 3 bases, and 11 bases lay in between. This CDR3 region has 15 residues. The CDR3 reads CASSFWGSDTGELFF. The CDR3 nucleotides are TGTGCCAGCAGTTTCTGGGGGTCGGACACCGGGGAGCTGTTTTTT.

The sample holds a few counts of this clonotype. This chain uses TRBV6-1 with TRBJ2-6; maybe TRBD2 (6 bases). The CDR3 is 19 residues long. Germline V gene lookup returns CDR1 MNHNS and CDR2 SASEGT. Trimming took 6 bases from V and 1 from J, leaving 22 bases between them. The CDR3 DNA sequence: TGTGCCAGCAGAGCGTCCGGACTAATTGACCTTTCTGGGGCCAACGTCCTGACTTTC. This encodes CASRASGLIDLSGANVLTF.

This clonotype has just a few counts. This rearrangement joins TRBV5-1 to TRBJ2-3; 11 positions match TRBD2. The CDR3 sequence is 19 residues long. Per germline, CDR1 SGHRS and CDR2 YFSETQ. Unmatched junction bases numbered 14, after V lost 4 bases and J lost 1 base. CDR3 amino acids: CASSRLRTSGLGGTDTQYF. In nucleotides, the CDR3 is TGCGCCAGCAGCCGATTGAGGACTAGCGGGCTCGGCGGCACAGATACGCAGTATTTT.

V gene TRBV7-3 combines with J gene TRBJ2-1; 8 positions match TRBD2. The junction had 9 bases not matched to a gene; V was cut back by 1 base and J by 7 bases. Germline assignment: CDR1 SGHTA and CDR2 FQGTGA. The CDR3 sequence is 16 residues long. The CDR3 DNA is TGTGCCAGCAGCTTAAGCCCAGCGGGAGTCTCGAATGAGCAGTTCTTC. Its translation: CASSLSPAGVSNEQFF.

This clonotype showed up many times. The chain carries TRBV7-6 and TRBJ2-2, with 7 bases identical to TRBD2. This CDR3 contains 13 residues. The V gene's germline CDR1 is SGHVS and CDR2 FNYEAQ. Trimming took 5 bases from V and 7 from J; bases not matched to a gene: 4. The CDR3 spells CASSPGGIGELFF. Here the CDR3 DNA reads TGTGCCAGCAGCCCCGGGGGGATCGGGGAGCTGTTTTTT.

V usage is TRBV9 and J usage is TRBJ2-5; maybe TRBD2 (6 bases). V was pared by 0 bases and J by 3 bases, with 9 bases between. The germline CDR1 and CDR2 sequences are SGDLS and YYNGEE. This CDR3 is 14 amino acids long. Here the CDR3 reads CASSVGLAKETQYF. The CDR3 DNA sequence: TGTGCCAGCAGCGTAGGGCTAGCGAAAGAGACCCAGTACTTC.

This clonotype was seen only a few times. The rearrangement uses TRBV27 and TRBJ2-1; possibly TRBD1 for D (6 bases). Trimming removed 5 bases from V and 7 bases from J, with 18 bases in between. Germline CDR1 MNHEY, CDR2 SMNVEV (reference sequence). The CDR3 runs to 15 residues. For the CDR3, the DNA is TGTGCCAGCAGTCCAATCAGGGGTAGGAGAAATGAGCAGTTCTTC. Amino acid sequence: CASSPIRGRRNEQFF.

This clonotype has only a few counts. The chain's CDR3 is CASATTGSTEAFF. The CDR3 bases are TGCGCCAGCGCTACTACAGGGAGCACTGAAGCTTTCTTT. The chain is built from TRBV5-1 and TRBJ1-1; D might be TRBD1 (6 bases). The CDR3 loop spans 13 amino acids. V lost 7 bases and J lost 4, with 14 bases in between. Germline values: CDR1 SGHRS, CDR2 YFSETQ. The full variable domain, with the rest looked up from reference TRBV5-1 and TRBJ1-1, is KAGVTQTPRYLIKTRGQQVTLSCSPISGHRSVSWYQQTPGQGLQFLFEYFSETQRNKGNFPGRFSGRQFSNSRSEMNVSTLELGDSALYLCASATTGSTEAFFGQGTRLTVV.

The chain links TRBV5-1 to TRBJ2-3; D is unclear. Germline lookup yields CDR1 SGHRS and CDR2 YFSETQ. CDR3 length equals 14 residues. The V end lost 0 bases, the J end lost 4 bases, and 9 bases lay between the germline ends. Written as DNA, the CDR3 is TGCGCCAGCAGCTTGGAGGGCGTCCCAGATACGCAGTATTTT. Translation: CASSLEGVPDTQYF.

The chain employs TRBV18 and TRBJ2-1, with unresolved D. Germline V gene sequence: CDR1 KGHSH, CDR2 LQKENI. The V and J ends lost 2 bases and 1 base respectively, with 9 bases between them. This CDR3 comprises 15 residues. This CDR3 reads CASSPGYLSYNEQFF. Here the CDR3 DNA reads TGTGCCAGCTCACCAGGGTACCTTTCCTACAATGAGCAGTTCTTC.

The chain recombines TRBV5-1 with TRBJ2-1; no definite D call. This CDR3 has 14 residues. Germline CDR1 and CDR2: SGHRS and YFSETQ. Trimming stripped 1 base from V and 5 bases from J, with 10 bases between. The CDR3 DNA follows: TGCGCCAGCAGCTTGATGGGTGGCAACAATGAGCAGTTCTTC. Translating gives CASSLMGGNNEQFF.

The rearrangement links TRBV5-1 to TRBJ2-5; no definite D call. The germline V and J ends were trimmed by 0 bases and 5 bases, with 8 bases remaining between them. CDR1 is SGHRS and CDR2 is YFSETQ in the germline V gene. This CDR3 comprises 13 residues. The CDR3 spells CASSLVVRETQYF. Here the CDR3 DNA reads TGCGCCAGCAGCTTGGTGGTTCGGGAGACCCAGTACTTC.

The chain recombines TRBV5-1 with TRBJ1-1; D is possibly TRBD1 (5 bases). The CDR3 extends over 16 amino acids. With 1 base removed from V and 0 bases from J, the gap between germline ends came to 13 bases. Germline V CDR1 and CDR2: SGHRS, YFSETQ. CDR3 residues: CASSLMGDLVNTEAFF. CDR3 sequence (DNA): TGCGCCAGCAGCTTGATGGGGGATCTGGTGAACACTGAAGCTTTCTTT.